The sequence of this TCR beta chain was determined in a study of T cells in Graves' hyperthyroidism and ophthalmopathy. Study-level background: Peripheral blood was secured at the point of initial diagnosis, before any treatment.

Isolation of PBMCs was performed on about 10 ml fresh peripheral blood. Study-level findings and limits: By a 13 V-J model, ophthalmopathy was set apart from stable hyperthyroidism.

V lost 6 bases to trimming and J lost 6 bases; unmatched junction nucleotides: 10. Germline V gene data show CDR1 as LGHNA and CDR2 as YNFKEQ. There are 14 residues in the CDR3. Turning to this clonotype: Its specificity is not known.

RNA transcripts yielded amplified TCR beta CDR3 regions. HTBI primers drove first-round RT-PCR of the TCR CDR3. From the multiplex PCR reads, TCRdb called clonotypes with MiXCR, one entry per CDR3 protein. Found here are about 350,000 distinct CDR3 sequences, about a sixth of them singletons; the top ten hold almost 35%. The rearrangement links TRBV4-2 to TRBJ1-2, with 7 bases identical to TRBD1. This receptor was taken from a woman in her twenties or thirties with Graves' hyperthyroidism that later progressed to Graves' ophthalmopathy. The sample was blood. For the CDR3, the DNA is TGTGCCAGCAGGCTGGAGGGGGCCGAGGATGGCTACACCTTC. Translation: CASRLEGAEDGYTF.